These 3 T cell receptor beta chains were all obtained from the same sample, sequenced in a study of tumor-infiltrating lymphocytes in primary liver carcinoma. cDNA specific to TCR beta was made from 500 to 650 ng of total RNA, with a constant-region primer employed for priming. What produced the TCR beta libraries was three nested multiplex PCR rounds using slightly modified ARM-PCR. For around 9 cycles apiece, the opening two PCR rounds ran with TRBV1-TRBV30 forward primers and a C-beta reverse primer. TCRdb recomputed calls from the multiplex PCR reads with MiXCR, one row per CDR3 protein. Here the sample spans some 64,000 distinct CDR3 sequences, about three quarters being singletons. Without any cell sorting, about 19-32 mg of bulk tissue yielded co-extracted RNA and DNA. Material: liver tumor tissue from sampling region 4. Stated subset: tumor region T4, right-lateral pole. These receptors all come from a middle-aged man with primary liver carcinoma and hepatitis B virus infection.

With regard to this clonotype: A much larger clone differs from this one at a single base, so this may be a read error. The chain couples TRBV7-8 to TRBJ2-3, with D possibly being TRBD2 (6 bases). Per the germline V gene, CDR1 is SGHVS and CDR2 is FQNEAQ. V was trimmed by 6 bases and J by 6 bases, leaving 22 bases between them. This CDR3 spans 16 amino acids. DNA of the CDR3: TGTGCCAGCAGACAGATGGCGGGGCCCCTTAGGGATACGCAGTATTTT. Encoded protein: CASRQMAGPLRDTQYF.

The chain joins TRBV29-1 to TRBJ1-4; D perhaps matches TRBD1 (5 bases). Germline values: CDR1 SQVTM, CDR2 ANQGSEA. The V and J ends lost 4 bases and 13 bases respectively, with 28 bases between them. CDR3 length: 16 amino acids. In DNA, the CDR3 is TGCAGCGTTGGTTACGGACAATGGGACCCTGGGGAAGGACTGTTTTTT. It encodes CSVGYGQWDPGEGLFF.

The chain employs TRBV5-1 and TRBJ1-4; no reliable D call. The germline V and J ends were trimmed by 4 bases and 5 bases, with 15 bases remaining between them. Germline V gene lookup returns CDR1 SGHRS and CDR2 YFSETQ. The CDR3 is 15 residues long. CDR3 nucleotide sequence: TGCGCCAGCAGCCCATTTTCCTTACAGAATGAAAAACTGTTTTTT. It yields the protein CASSPFSLQNEKLFF.